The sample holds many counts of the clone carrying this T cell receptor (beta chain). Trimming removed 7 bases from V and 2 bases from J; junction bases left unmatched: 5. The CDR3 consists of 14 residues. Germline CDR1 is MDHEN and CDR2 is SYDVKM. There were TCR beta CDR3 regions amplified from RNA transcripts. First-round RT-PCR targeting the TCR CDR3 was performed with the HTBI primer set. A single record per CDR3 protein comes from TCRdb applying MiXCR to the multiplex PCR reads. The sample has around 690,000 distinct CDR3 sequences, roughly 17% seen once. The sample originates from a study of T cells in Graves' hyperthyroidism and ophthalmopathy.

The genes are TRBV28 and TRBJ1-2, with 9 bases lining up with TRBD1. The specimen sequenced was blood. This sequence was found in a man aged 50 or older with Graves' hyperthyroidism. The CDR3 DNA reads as TGTGCCAGCAATCCGGGACAGGGAAACTATGGCTACACCTTC. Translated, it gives CASNPGQGNYGYTF.